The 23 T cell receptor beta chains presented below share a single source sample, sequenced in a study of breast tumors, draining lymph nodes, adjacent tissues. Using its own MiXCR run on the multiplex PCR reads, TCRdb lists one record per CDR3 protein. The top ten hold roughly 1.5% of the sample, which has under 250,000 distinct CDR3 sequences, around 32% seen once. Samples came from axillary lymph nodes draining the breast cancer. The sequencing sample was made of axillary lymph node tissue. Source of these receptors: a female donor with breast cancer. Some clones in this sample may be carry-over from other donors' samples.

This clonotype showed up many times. For the CDR3, the DNA is TGCAGTGTGCGCGGGACTTTTAACTATGGCTACACCTTC. It yields the protein CSVRGTFNYGYTF. The chain is built from TRBV20-1 and TRBJ1-2; perhaps TRBD1 as D (5 bases). This CDR3 comprises 13 residues. V was trimmed by 7 bases and J by 1 base, leaving 13 bases between them. Germline V lookup: CDR1 DFQATT, CDR2 SNEGSKA (reference sequence).

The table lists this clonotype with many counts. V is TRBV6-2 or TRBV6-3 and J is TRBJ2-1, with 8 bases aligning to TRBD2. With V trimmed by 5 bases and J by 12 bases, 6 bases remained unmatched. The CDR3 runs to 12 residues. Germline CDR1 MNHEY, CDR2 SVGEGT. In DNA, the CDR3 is TGTGCCAGCAGTACGCTAGCGGGTAGGCAGTTCTTC. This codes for CASSTLAGRQFF.

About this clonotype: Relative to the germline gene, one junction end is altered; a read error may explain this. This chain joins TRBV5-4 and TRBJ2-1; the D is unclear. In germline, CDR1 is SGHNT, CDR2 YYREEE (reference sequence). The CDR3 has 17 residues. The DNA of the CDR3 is TGTGCCAGCAGTCCGTCGGCGGCCGGACCCCCCTACAATGAGCAGTCCTTC. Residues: CASSPSAAGPPYNEQSF. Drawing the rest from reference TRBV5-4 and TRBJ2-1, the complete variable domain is ETGVTQSPTHLIKTRGQQVTLRCSSQSGHNTVSWYQQALGQGPQFIFQYYREEENGRGNFPPRFSGLQFPNYSSELNVNALELDDSALYLCASSPSAAGPPYNEQSFGPGTRLTVL.

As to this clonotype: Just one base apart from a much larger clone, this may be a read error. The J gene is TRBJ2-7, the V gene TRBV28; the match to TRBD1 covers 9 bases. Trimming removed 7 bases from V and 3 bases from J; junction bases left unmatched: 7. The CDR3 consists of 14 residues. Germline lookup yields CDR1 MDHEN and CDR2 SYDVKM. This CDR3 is CASTQTGGIYEQYF. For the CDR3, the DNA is TGTGCCAGCACCCAGACAGGGGGGATCTACGAGCAGTACTTC.

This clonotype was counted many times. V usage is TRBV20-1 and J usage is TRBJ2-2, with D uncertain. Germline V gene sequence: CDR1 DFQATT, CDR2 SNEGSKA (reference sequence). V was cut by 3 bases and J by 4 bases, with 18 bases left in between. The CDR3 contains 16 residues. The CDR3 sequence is CSARYRPERTTGELFF. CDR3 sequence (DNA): TGCAGTGCTAGGTACCGCCCAGAGCGAACCACCGGGGAGCTGTTTTTT.

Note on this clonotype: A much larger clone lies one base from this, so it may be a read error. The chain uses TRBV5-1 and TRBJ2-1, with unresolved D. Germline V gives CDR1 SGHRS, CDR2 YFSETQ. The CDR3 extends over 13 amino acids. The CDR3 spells CASSPRFYNDQFF. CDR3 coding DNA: TGCGCCAGCAGCCCAAGGTTCTACAATGACCAGTTCTTC.

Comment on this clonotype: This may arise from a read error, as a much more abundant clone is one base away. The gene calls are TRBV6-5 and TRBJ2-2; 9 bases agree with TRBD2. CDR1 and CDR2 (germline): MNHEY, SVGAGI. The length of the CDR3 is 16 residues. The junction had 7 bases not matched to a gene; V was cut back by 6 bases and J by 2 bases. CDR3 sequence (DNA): TGTGCCAGCAGACGAGGGACTAGCAGTAACACCGGGGAGCTGTTTTTT. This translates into CASRRGTSSNTGELFF.

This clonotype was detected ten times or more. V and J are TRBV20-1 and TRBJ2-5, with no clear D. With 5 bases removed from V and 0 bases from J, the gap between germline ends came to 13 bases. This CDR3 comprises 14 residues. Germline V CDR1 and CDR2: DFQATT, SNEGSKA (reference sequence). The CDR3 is CSAEKQSNQETQYF. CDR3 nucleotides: TGCAGTGCTGAAAAACAGAGCAACCAAGAGACCCAGTACTTC.

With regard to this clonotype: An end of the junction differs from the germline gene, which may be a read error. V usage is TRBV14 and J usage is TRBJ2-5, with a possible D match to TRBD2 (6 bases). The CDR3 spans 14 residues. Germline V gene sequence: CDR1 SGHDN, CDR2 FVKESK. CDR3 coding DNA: TGTGCCAGCAGCTTAGCGGCAGACAATCAGCCCCAGTCCTTC. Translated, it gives CASSLAADNQPQSF.

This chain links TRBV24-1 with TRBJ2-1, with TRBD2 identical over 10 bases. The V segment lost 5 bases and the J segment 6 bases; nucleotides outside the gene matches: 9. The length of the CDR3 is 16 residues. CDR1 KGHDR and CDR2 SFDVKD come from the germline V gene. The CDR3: CATSAPLAGDRNEQFF. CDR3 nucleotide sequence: TGTGCCACCAGTGCTCCTCTAGCGGGAGATCGCAATGAGCAGTTCTTC.

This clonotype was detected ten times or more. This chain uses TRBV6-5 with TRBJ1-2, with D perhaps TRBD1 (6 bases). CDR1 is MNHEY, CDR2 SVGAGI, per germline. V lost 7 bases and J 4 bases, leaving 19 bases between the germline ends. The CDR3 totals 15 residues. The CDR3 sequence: CASTQEAGAFYGYTF. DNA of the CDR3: TGTGCCAGCACCCAGGAGGCAGGGGCGTTCTATGGCTACACCTTC.

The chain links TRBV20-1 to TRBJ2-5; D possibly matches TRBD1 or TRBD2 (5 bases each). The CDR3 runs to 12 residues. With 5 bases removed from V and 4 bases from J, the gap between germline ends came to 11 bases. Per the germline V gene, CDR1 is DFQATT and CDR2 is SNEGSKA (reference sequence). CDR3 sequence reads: CSAPEGTETQYF. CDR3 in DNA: TGCAGTGCTCCAGAAGGGACAGAGACCCAGTACTTC.

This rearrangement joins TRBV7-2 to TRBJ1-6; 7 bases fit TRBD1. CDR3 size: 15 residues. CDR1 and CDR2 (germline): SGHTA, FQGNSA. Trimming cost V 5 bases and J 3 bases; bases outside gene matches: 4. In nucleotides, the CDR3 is TGTGCCAGCAGCCCAGGGGGTAACTATAATTCACCCCTCCACTTT. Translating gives CASSPGGNYNSPLHF.

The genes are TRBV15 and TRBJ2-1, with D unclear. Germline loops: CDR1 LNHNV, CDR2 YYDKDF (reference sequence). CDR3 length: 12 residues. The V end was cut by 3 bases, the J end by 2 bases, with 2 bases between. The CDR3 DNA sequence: TGTGCCACCAGCAGGGCCTACAATGAGCAGTTCTTC. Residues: CATSRAYNEQFF.

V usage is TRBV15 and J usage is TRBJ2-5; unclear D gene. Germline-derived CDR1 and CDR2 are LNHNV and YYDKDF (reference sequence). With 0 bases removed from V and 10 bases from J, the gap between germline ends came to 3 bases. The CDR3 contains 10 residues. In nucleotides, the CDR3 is TGTGCCACCAGCAGAGAGGGCCAGTACTTC. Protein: CATSREGQYF. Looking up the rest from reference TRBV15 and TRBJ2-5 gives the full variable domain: DAMVIQNPRYQVTQFGKPVTLSCSQTLNHNVMYWYQQKSSQAPKLLFHYYDKDFNNEADTPDNFQSRRPNTSFCFLDIRSPGLGDTAMYLCATSREGQYFGPGTRLLVL.

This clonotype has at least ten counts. CDR3 sequence reads: CSARTSGKGDTQYF. The CDR3 coding sequence is TGCAGTGCTCGGACTAGCGGGAAAGGAGATACGCAGTATTTT. The genes are TRBV20-1 and TRBJ2-3, with 12 nucleotides matching TRBD2. Germline assignment: CDR1 DFQATT and CDR2 SNEGSKA (reference sequence). The CDR3 is 14 amino acids. The J segment lost 5 bases and the V segment lost 5 bases, leaving 5 bases of the junction unmatched.

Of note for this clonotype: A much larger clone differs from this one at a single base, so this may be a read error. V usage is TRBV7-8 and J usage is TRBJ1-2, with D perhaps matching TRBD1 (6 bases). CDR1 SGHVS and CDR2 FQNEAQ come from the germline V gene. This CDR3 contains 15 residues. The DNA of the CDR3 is TGTGCCTGCAGCTCTACCTCGGACAGTAACTATGGCTACCCCTTC. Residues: CACSSTSDSNYGYPF.

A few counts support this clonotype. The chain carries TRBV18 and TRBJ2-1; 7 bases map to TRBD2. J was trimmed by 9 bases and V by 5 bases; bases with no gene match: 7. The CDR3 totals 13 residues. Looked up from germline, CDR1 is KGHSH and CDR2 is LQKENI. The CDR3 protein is CASSWNGEGEQFF. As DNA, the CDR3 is TGTGCCAGCTCATGGAACGGGGAGGGTGAGCAGTTCTTC.

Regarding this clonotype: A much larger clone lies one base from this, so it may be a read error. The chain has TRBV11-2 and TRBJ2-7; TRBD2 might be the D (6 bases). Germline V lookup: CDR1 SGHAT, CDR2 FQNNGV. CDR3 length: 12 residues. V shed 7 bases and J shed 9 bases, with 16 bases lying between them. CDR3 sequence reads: CASMGLRGAQYF. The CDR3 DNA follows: TGTGCCAGCATGGGACTCCGAGGGGCGCAGTACTTC.

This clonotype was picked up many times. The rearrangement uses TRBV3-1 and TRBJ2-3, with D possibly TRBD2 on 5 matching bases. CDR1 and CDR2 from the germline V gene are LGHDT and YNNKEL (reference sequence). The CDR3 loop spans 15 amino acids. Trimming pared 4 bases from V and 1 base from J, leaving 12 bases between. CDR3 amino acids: CASSPRSGRTDTQYF. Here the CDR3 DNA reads TGTGCCAGCAGCCCGCGGAGCGGACGCACAGATACGCAGTATTTT.

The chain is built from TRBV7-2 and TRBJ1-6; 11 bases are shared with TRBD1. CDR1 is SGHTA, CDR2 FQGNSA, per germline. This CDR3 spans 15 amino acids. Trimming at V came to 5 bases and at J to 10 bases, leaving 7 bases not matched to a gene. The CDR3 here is CASSRDRGVESPLHF. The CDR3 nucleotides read TGTGCCAGCAGCCGGGACAGGGGGGTGGAGTCACCCCTCCACTTT. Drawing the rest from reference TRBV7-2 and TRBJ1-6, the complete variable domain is GAGVSQSPSNKVTEKGKDVELRCDPISGHTALYWYRQSLGQGLEFLIYFQGNSAPDKSGLPSDRFSAERTGGSVSTLTIQRTQQEDSAVYLCASSRDRGVESPLHFGNGTRLTVT.

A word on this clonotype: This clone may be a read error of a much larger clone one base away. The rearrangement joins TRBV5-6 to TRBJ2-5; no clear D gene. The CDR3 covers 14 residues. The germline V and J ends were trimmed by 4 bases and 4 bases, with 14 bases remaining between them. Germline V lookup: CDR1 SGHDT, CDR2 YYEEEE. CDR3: CASSHSRAGETQYF. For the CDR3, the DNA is TGTGCCAGCAGCCATTCCCGAGCCGGAGAGACCCAGTACTTC.

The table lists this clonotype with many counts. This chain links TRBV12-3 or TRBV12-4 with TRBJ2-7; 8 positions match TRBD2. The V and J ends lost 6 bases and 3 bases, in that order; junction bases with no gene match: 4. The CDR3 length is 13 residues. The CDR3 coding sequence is TGTGCCAGCAGCCTCGGGGGGGGCTACGAGCAGTACTTC. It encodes CASSLGGGYEQYF.